This TCR beta chain originates from a study of molecular identifiers for immune sequencing clone quantification. Study information: Naive CD8 RNA (around 20,000 or 100,000 cells) was divided into five aliquots, with four sequenced. Study results and caveats: In CMV-specific effectors, clones above 20 copies held over 98% of molecules; naive, under 1%. With a barcode shared among identical TCR molecules, highly expanded clone sizes could be underestimated.

This clonotype was seen more than once but under ten times. Its antigen remains unknown. Between the trimmed V and J ends, which lost 4 bases and 0 bases, there was a span of 10 bases. CDR3 length equals 15 residues. The germline V gene has CDR1 PRHDT and CDR2 FYEKMQ (reference sequence). A single record per CDR3 protein comes from TCRdb applying MiXCR to the PCR reads. The sample consists of more than 450,000 distinct CDR3 sequences, 20% to 25% of them appearing once. Sorted inputs of about 19,000 to 1,000,000 cells, with 10%, 30% or 50% RNA, yielded naive CD8 libraries. Sequencing was performed on naive CD8+ T cells from blood, with Jurkat cell RNA spiked in. Described subset: FACS-sorted CD8+CD4-CCR7+CD45RA+ naive T cells. This chain uses TRBV13 with TRBJ2-1, with D unresolved. The sequence was collected from a human donor in good health. Some libraries in this study had Jurkat cell RNA spiked in. The chain's CDR3 is CASSSQLSSYNEQFF. CDR3 nucleotides: TGTGCCAGCAGCTCGCAGTTAAGCTCCTACAATGAGCAGTTCTTC.